These 16 T cell receptor beta chains came from one sample sequenced in a study of T cells in Graves' hyperthyroidism and ophthalmopathy (dated by TCRdb to the late 2010s). Preparation of the library involved multiplex PCR. Sequencer: Illumina HiSeq 2000. Amplification of TCR beta CDR3 regions was carried out from RNA transcripts. For the first round of RT-PCR on the TCR CDR3, the HTBI primer set was used together with the Qiagen OneStep RT-PCR kit. The public reads were quality trimmed at Q25 with fastp and then assembled into clones with MiXCR by TCRdb, keeping productive beta chains. Each record represents a unique CDR3 protein, reported with the most common genes and DNA among its rows. This sample lists around 420,000 distinct CDR3 sequences; around 14% were detected once. In total, the top ten clones hold about 7.7% of the sample. Sequenced material: blood. The receptor source for this set is a young woman with Graves' hyperthyroidism.

Ten or more counts support this clonotype. The V and J genes are TRBV28 and TRBJ2-4, with D maybe TRBD2 (7 bases). Germline V gene data show CDR1 as MDHEN and CDR2 as SYDVKM. CDR3 length: 19 residues. V shed 7 bases and J shed 0 bases, with 25 bases lying between them. The CDR3 nucleotides are TGTGCCAGCACCCTACGAGGGGGGGTTACTACCTTAGCCAAAAACATTCAGTACTTC. Translated, it gives CASTLRGGVTTLAKNIQYF.

This clonotype has ten or more counts. The V and J genes are TRBV19 and TRBJ2-1; the D call may be TRBD1 or TRBD2 (6 bases each). V lost 4 bases and J lost 0, with 16 bases in between. This CDR3 is 17 amino acids long. Germline-derived CDR1 and CDR2 are LNHDA and SQIVND (reference sequence). CDR3 coding DNA: TGTGCCAGTAGTAAGGGGGGTCGGATAGTCTCCTACAATGAGCAGTTCTTC. The encoded protein is CASSKGGRIVSYNEQFF.

This clonotype has a handful of counts. V and J are TRBV5-8 and TRBJ2-1; no reliable D call. Germline V lookup: CDR1 SGHTS, CDR2 YDEGEE. The V end lost 4 bases, the J end lost 2 bases, and 7 bases lay between the germline ends. CDR3 length: 13 residues. CDR3 DNA: TGTGCCAGCAGCGGGCGGACCTACAATGAGCAGTTCTTC. Protein sequence: CASSGRTYNEQFF.

Many counts were recorded for this clonotype. This chain links TRBV27 with TRBJ2-7; D ambiguous. V was clipped by 5 bases and J by 2 bases, with 7 bases between them. This CDR3 comprises 12 residues. The germline gives CDR1 MNHEY, CDR2 SMNVEV (reference sequence). CDR3 sequence reads: CASSSATYEQYF. In DNA, the CDR3 is TGTGCCAGCAGTAGTGCGACCTACGAGCAGTACTTC.

This clonotype has more than one count but fewer than ten. The V call is TRBV4-2, the J call TRBJ2-7; TRBD1 agrees at 7 bases. CDR3 length: 15 amino acids. Germline V CDR1 and CDR2: LGHNA, YNFKEQ. With V trimmed by 0 bases and J by 5 bases, 7 bases remained unmatched. CDR3 bases: TGTGCCAGCAGCCAAGAGGACAGGAGGATGGACGAGCAGTACTTC. Amino acids: CASSQEDRRMDEQYF.

About this clonotype: A junction boundary mismatches the germline segment, possibly from a read error. The chain links TRBV6-5 to TRBJ1-3, with 8 bases fitting TRBD1. The germline V gene has CDR1 MNHEY and CDR2 SVGAGI. This CDR3 has 17 amino acids. The CDR3 nucleotides read TGTGCCAGCAGTTACTCATCCACAGGGGGTGATGGAAGCACCATATATTTT. It codes for CASSYSSTGGDGSTIYF.

In its sample, this clonotype was seen a few times. The V gene is TRBV11-2, the J gene TRBJ2-5; TRBD1 aligns across 9 bases. J was trimmed by 5 bases and V by 4 bases; bases with no gene match: 8. Looked up from germline, CDR1 is SGHAT and CDR2 is FQNNGV. CDR3 size: 15 residues. The CDR3 bases are TGTGCCAGCAGCTACGGACAGGGGCTCCGGGAGACCCAGTACTTC. Amino acids: CASSYGQGLRETQYF.

Worth noting for this clonotype: A clone one base away is much larger, so this may be a read error. The chain joins TRBV7-9 to TRBJ2-1; 7 bases agree with TRBD1. The junction had 11 bases not matched to a gene; V was cut back by 5 bases and J by 10 bases. Per germline, CDR1 SEHNR and CDR2 FQNEAQ (reference sequence). The length of the CDR3 is 14 residues. CDR3 bases: TGTGCCAGCAGCCGAACGACAGGGCTGGAAGAGCAGTTCTTC. This sequence encodes CASSRTTGLEEQFF.

The sample holds many counts of this clonotype. CDR3 sequence: CASSSPIGELFF. Written as DNA, the CDR3 is TGTGCCAGCAGCTCACCAATCGGGGAGCTGTTTTTT. The chain is built from TRBV11-3 and TRBJ2-2, with D unresolved. V was shortened by 4 bases and J by 7 bases, with 7 bases between the two germline ends. CDR1 and CDR2 (germline): SGHNT, YENEEA. CDR3 length: 12 residues.

The table lists this clonotype with many counts. This chain joins TRBV12-5 and TRBJ2-3; 15 bases map to TRBD2. In germline, CDR1 is LGHNT, CDR2 FRNRAP. This CDR3 spans 20 amino acids. Trimming took 2 bases from V and 3 from J; bases not matched to a gene: 12. CDR3 loop: CASGLPPSRGLAGGTDTQYF. The CDR3 region has the DNA TGTGCTAGTGGTTTGCCACCATCCCGGGGACTAGCGGGAGGTACAGATACGCAGTATTTT. Looking up the rest from reference TRBV12-5 and TRBJ2-3 gives the full variable domain: DARVTQTPRHKVTEMGQEVTMRCQPILGHNTVFWYRQTMMQGLELLAYFRNRAPLDDSGMPKDRFSAEMPDATLATLKIQPSEPRDSAVYFCASGLPPSRGLAGGTDTQYFGPGTRLTVL.

This clonotype was observed at least ten times. The chain carries TRBV11-2 and TRBJ2-1; D is perhaps TRBD2 (5 bases). Germline assignment: CDR1 SGHAT and CDR2 FQNNGV. CDR3 size: 11 residues. The ends were cut back, 5 bases at V and 11 bases at J, with 10 bases in the middle. The CDR3 nucleotides read TGTGCCAGCAGCCTCGGGGTAAAGCAGTTCTTC. Translating gives CASSLGVKQFF.

A few counts support this clonotype. This chain connects TRBV4-1 to TRBJ1-4; TRBD1 matches at 7 bases. The CDR3 covers 14 residues. Per the germline V gene, CDR1 is MGHRA and CDR2 is YSYEKL. V dropped 3 bases and J dropped 8; count of bases not matched to a gene: 6. For the CDR3, the DNA is TGCGCCAGCAGCCAGGTGACAGGGTGGGAAAAACTGTTTTTT. Translation gives CASSQVTGWEKLFF.

This clonotype turned up a few times. The chain has TRBV6-1 and TRBJ1-3, with 11 bases lining up with TRBD1. The germline gives CDR1 MNHNS, CDR2 SASEGT. Trimming at V came to 9 bases and at J to 0 bases, leaving 13 bases not matched to a gene. The CDR3 is 18 amino acids. CDR3: CASFSGQGALFSGNTIYF. CDR3 in DNA: TGTGCCAGTTTCTCTGGACAGGGGGCCCTTTTCTCTGGAAACACCATATATTTT.

This clonotype was picked up many times. The V and J genes are TRBV29-1 and TRBJ1-4; 10 nucleotides agree with TRBD1. V was pared by 3 bases and J by 6 bases, with 4 bases of the junction left unmatched. In germline, CDR1 is SQVTM, CDR2 ANQGSEA. The CDR3 has 14 amino acids. In nucleotides, the CDR3 is TGCAGCGTTGAGAGGGACAGGGGCGATGAAAAACTGTTTTTT. As protein: CSVERDRGDEKLFF.

The chain is built from TRBV4-1 and TRBJ2-1, with a possible D match to TRBD2 (5 bases). CDR1 and CDR2 from the germline V gene are MGHRA and YSYEKL. This CDR3 spans 16 amino acids. Trimming left V 0 bases short and J 2 bases short, with 11 bases between. CDR3 sequence: CASSQDLLGTYNEQFF. The CDR3 bases are TGCGCCAGCAGCCAAGATTTACTAGGGACCTACAATGAGCAGTTCTTC.

This clonotype was counted ten times or more. V usage is TRBV7-9 and J usage is TRBJ2-2; D is unresolved. Germline values: CDR1 SEHNR, CDR2 FQNEAQ (reference sequence). The CDR3 loop spans 15 amino acids. Trimming cost V 7 bases and J 0 bases, with 12 bases left between them. CDR3 DNA sequence: TGTGCCAGCACCGTAGGGCTACCGAACACCGGGGAGCTGTTTTTT. Translated, it gives CASTVGLPNTGELFF.